The clone carrying this T cell receptor (beta chain) came up many times. Diagnoses rested on clinical symptoms, serum thyroxine and TRAb, thyroid ultrasound and orbital computed tomography. RNA transcripts gave rise to amplified TCR beta CDR3 regions. Using the HTBI primer set, a first-round RT-PCR was run on the TCR CDR3. TCRdb redid the calling of the multiplex PCR reads with MiXCR, one entry per CDR3 protein. This sample has some 600,000 distinct CDR3 sequences, with 14% found just once. CDR3 length: 17 residues. CDR1 is ENHRY, CDR2 SYGVKD, per germline. V lost 0 bases to trimming and J lost 2 bases; unmatched junction nucleotides: 7. This record comes from a study of T cells in Graves' hyperthyroidism and ophthalmopathy.

V is TRBV10-3 and J is TRBJ2-5; TRBD2 agrees at 9 bases. The TCR comes from a woman in her 30s with Graves' hyperthyroidism that later progressed to Graves' ophthalmopathy. Specimen: blood. The CDR3 coding sequence is TGTGCCATCAGTGAGTCGATGGCGGGAGGGGAACAAGAGACCCAGTACTTC. As protein: CAISESMAGGEQETQYF.